This is a list of T cell receptor beta chains from one sample in a study of OX40 agonist ivuxolimab in advanced cancers. Here immunoSEQ multiplex PCR was the method, and the copy in TCRdb shows in-frame clones only, minus some. The sample carries roughly 25,000 clones, 60% to 80% recorded once. The sequenced sample was CD4+ or CD8+ T cells sorted from blood, obtained in a trial of the OX40 agonist ivuxolimab. The source of these receptors is an adult with an advanced solid tumor such as melanoma, head and neck, liver or kidney cancer. Both conserved end residues are part of each CDR3. D genes are given only for firm matches. Not all rows give a size; the values are once, few, many and, for expanded clones, a class.

d_call	v_call	clone_size	j_call	cdr3_nt	cdr3_aa
.	TRBV7-3	.	TRBJ2-2	TGTGCCAGCAGTAATCTCGGGGAGCTGTTTTTT	CASSNLGELFF
TRBD1	TRBV7-9	.	TRBJ2-7	TGTGCCAGCGGCTACCAGGGGGACAGGACCTACGAGCAGTACTTC	CASGYQGDRTYEQYF
.	TRBV7-6	.	TRBJ2-1	TGTGCCAGCAGCTTAGATGGGATGGGCTCCTACAATGAGCAGTTCTTC	CASSLDGMGSYNEQFF
.	TRBV6-4	.	TRBJ2-3	TGTGCCAGCAGTGACTCGGTAGCGAGCACAGATACGCAGTATTTT	CASSDSVASTDTQYF
TRBD1	TRBV19	few	TRBJ2-4	TGTGCCAGTAGTATCTTAGGGACAGGGGTGACCAAAAACATTCAGTACTTC	CASSILGTGVTKNIQYF
TRBD1	TRBV4-3	.	TRBJ2-3	TGCGCCAGCAGCCAAGGAGGAGGATCCCGGGACAGGGGAACAGATACGCAGTATTTT	CASSQGGGSRDRGTDTQYF
.	TRBV19	.	TRBJ2-7	TGTGCCAGTACGTCCCTGGTGGGCGAGCAGTACTTC	CASTSLVGEQYF
.	TRBV19	.	TRBJ2-1	TGTGCCAGTACCCAAGTAATAACCGGCGATGAGCAGTTCTTC	CASTQVITGDEQFF
.	TRBV28	.	TRBJ1-5	TGTGCCAGCAACAGGATCGATCAGCCCCAGCATTTT	CASNRIDQPQHF
TRBD1	TRBV11-1	.	TRBJ2-7	TGTGCCAGCAAACAGGGGACCTACGAGCAGTACTTC	CASKQGTYEQYF
TRBD1	TRBV6-5	.	TRBJ1-2	TGTGCCAGCAGCTGGGACAGCCGGGGCGGCTACACCTTC	CASSWDSRGGYTF
.	TRBV5-6	.	TRBJ2-2	TGTGCCAGCAGCTTGGCCGTTACTGTCATAAACACCGGGGAGCTGTTTTTT	CASSLAVTVINTGELFF
.	TRBV5-4	.	TRBJ2-1	TGTGCCAGCCAGGGTACGTCGGGGTACAATGAGCAGTTCTTC	CASQGTSGYNEQFF
.	TRBV18	.	TRBJ1-6	TGTGCCAGCTCACGGCCGAATCCACCCCTCCACTTT	CASSRPNPPLHF
.	TRBV5-1	.	TRBJ2-1	TGCGCCAGCAATCGGCAGGGGCCAAACTTCTACAATGAGCAGTTCTTC	CASNRQGPNFYNEQFF
.	TRBV18	once	TRBJ2-7	TGTGCCAGCTCACCAGTCCCTTCGGGATCCGAGCAGTACTTC	CASSPVPSGSEQYF
.	TRBV2	.	TRBJ2-7	TGTGCCAGCAGTGATGGGGTGGGGCGCAACGAGCAGTACTTC	CASSDGVGRNEQYF
TRBD2	TRBV11-3	.	TRBJ2-2	TGTGCCAGCAGTCCAGGACTAGCCGGGGAGCTGTTTTTT	CASSPGLAGELFF
.	TRBV6-4	.	TRBJ2-3	TGTGCCAGCAGCCAGGGTTCCACAGATACGCAGTATTTT	CASSQGSTDTQYF
.	TRBV6-6	.	TRBJ2-3	TGTGCCAGCAGTTACTCGGCGGGGCAAGATACGCAGTATTTT	CASSYSAGQDTQYF
TRBD1	TRBV29-1	.	TRBJ2-7	TGCAGCGTTGATCAGGGGGCGATGGACGAGCAGTACTTC	CSVDQGAMDEQYF
.	TRBV7-2	once	TRBJ2-3	TGTGCCAGCAGCCCCCGGACTTCTTGGGGCGATACGCAGTATTTT	CASSPRTSWGDTQYF
.	TRBV5-1	.	TRBJ2-2	TGCGCCAGCAGCTTGTTCGGGGGGCACACCGGGGAGCTGTTTTTT	CASSLFGGHTGELFF